Below are 19 T cell receptor beta chains sequenced from a single sample in a study of cytomegalovirus exposure and HLA in healthy donors. The PCR employed 60 Vbeta primers together with 13 Jbeta primers. Sequencing used immunoSEQ multiplex PCR; TCRdb keeps in-frame clones, though not all of them. The sample lists roughly 140,000 clones, roughly 75% seen once, with under 2.5% in the top ten. Sequencing was performed on PBMCs. The source is a man aged 30 to 39 in good health and CMV-seronegative.

The chain combines TRBV28 with TRBJ1-1, with D perhaps TRBD1 (6 bases). Deletions cut 4 bases from V and 1 base from J, with 10 bases between. Germline V lookup: CDR1 MDHEN, CDR2 SYDVKM. The CDR3 contains 14 residues. The CDR3 DNA follows: TGTGCCAGCAGTTCCGGGACACCGAACACTGAAGCTTTCTTT. It encodes CASSSGTPNTEAFF.

This clone was seen a single time. The chain joins TRBV7-9 to TRBJ1-2; no firm D call. This CDR3 is built from 13 residues. Trimming removed 4 bases from V and 2 bases from J, with 8 bases in between. CDR1 SEHNR and CDR2 FQNEAQ come from the germline V gene (reference sequence). For the CDR3, the DNA is TGTGCCAGCAGCTCGACAAGCAACTATGGCTACACCTTC. Translated: CASSSTSNYGYTF.

V is TRBV19 and J is TRBJ1-1, with D possibly TRBD1 on 6 matching bases. CDR1 and CDR2 (germline): LNHDA, SQIVND (reference sequence). V gave up 5 bases and J gave up 3 bases, with 10 bases separating them. The CDR3 sequence is 13 residues long. CDR3: CASSGGGDTEAFF. As DNA, the CDR3 is TGTGCCAGTAGTGGAGGGGGGGACACTGAAGCTTTCTTT. Based on the CDR3 plus reference TRBV19 and TRBJ1-1, the full variable domain is DGGITQSPKYLFRKEGQNVTLSCEQNLNHDAMYWYRQDPGQGLRLIYYSQIVNDFQKGDIAEGYSVSREKKESFPLTVTSAQKNPTAFYLCASSGGGDTEAFFGQGTRLTVV.

The chain recombines TRBV6-1 with TRBJ1-1; 7 bases are a match to TRBD1. Looked up from germline, CDR1 is MNHNS and CDR2 is SASEGT. The CDR3 has 17 residues. V shed 3 bases, J shed 10 bases, and the junction held 20 bases outside the gene matches. Here the CDR3 reads CASSDWGMGTVLQGAFF. CDR3 bases: TGTGCCAGCAGTGATTGGGGAATGGGGACAGTCCTACAAGGAGCTTTCTTT.

The genes are TRBV10-3 and TRBJ2-5; D might be TRBD2 (6 bases). The CDR3 length is 15 residues. Trimming took 4 bases from V and 2 from J, leaving 14 bases between them. Germline values: CDR1 ENHRY, CDR2 SYGVKD. Here the CDR3 reads CAISATTGTQETQYF. The CDR3 DNA follows: TGTGCCATCAGTGCGACAACCGGGACTCAAGAGACCCAGTACTTC.

This clone was counted a few times. The V call is TRBV5-1, the J call TRBJ1-1; tentative D call: TRBD1 (6 bases). This CDR3 spans 16 amino acids. The ends were cut back, 1 base at V and 5 bases at J, with 18 bases in the middle. CDR1 is SGHRS and CDR2 is YFSETQ in the germline V gene. CDR3 sequence (DNA): TGCGCCAGCAGCTTGAGACAGGACTCCCCCTTTACTGAAGCTTTCTTT. Amino acid sequence: CASSLRQDSPFTEAFF.

V and J are TRBV5-1 and TRBJ2-2, with D tentatively TRBD1 (6 bases). This CDR3 region has 15 residues. V shed 0 bases and J shed 4 bases, with 10 bases lying between them. Per the germline V gene, CDR1 is SGHRS and CDR2 is YFSETQ. For the CDR3, the DNA is TGCGCCAGCAGCTTGGCTGAAGGGGGCACCGGGGAGCTGTTTTTT. It translates to CASSLAEGGTGELFF.

This clone was counted once. The rearrangement links TRBV6-1 to TRBJ1-5, with D maybe TRBD1 (6 bases). V shed 6 bases and J shed 6 bases, with 18 bases lying between them. Germline lookup yields CDR1 MNHNS and CDR2 SASEGT. CDR3 length: 15 residues. The CDR3 DNA follows: TGTGCCAGCAGCCAGGGGTCGGTTCGAGGTCAGCCCCAGCATTTT. This codes for CASSQGSVRGQPQHF.

The CDR3 DNA reads as TGTGCCAGTAGTATGAGGGGGGCAGGGGGTAACGGGGAGCTGTTTTTT. Translated, it gives CASSMRGAGGNGELFF. The chain employs TRBV19 and TRBJ2-2, with D possibly TRBD1 on 7 matching bases. The CDR3 contains 16 residues. Trimming removed 3 bases at V and 7 bases at J, with 18 bases between. Germline assignment: CDR1 LNHDA and CDR2 SQIVND (reference sequence).

The chain has TRBV10-1 and TRBJ2-7, with 8 bases aligning to TRBD2. Germline V gene lookup returns CDR1 WNHNN and CDR2 SYGVQD (reference sequence). Trimming took 5 bases from V and 5 from J; bases not matched to a gene: 5. The CDR3 loop spans 13 amino acids. The CDR3 bases are TGCGCCAGCAGTACCGGGGGGGGTGACGAGCAGTACTTC. Translating gives CASSTGGGDEQYF.

The rearrangement uses TRBV5-1 and TRBJ2-3; 14 nucleotides align to TRBD2. Germline CDR1 is SGHRS and CDR2 is YFSETQ. V lost 4 bases to trimming and J lost 2 bases; unmatched junction nucleotides: 6. The CDR3 runs 17 residues. The CDR3 loop reads CASSPGTSGGPTDTQYF. DNA for the CDR3: TGCGCCAGCAGCCCCGGGACTAGCGGGGGACCCACAGATACGCAGTATTTT. Full variable domain (rest looked up from reference TRBV5-1 and TRBJ2-3): KAGVTQTPRYLIKTRGQQVTLSCSPISGHRSVSWYQQTPGQGLQFLFEYFSETQRNKGNFPGRFSGRQFSNSRSEMNVSTLELGDSALYLCASSPGTSGGPTDTQYFGPGTRLTVL.

This clone was counted a single time. V is TRBV10-1 and J is TRBJ2-3; 7 bases match TRBD1. The CDR3 contains 16 residues. The germline gives CDR1 WNHNN, CDR2 SYGVQD (reference sequence). V shed 9 bases, J shed 0 bases, and the junction held 12 bases outside the gene matches. CDR3 sequence reads: CARGDRDTRSTDTQYF. The CDR3 nucleotides are TGCGCCAGAGGGGACAGAGATACCCGAAGCACAGATACGCAGTATTTT.

The chain combines TRBV5-1 with TRBJ1-1; D gene ambiguous. This CDR3 comprises 14 residues. V lost 1 base and J 1 base, leaving 8 bases between the germline ends. From germline, CDR1 is SGHRS and CDR2 YFSETQ. The CDR3 sequence: CASSLRQENTEAFF. The CDR3 bases are TGCGCCAGCAGCTTGAGGCAGGAGAACACTGAAGCTTTCTTT.

This clone was picked up one time. J is TRBJ1-2 and V is TRBV27; TRBD1 aligns across 7 bases. This CDR3 spans 16 amino acids. Germline V lookup: CDR1 MNHEY, CDR2 SMNVEV (reference sequence). J gave up 6 bases and V 4 bases, and 14 bases lay outside the gene matches. DNA of the CDR3: TGTGCCAGCAGTTCTACAGGGGCTATGCTGGGGAATGGCTACACCTTC. This sequence encodes CASSSTGAMLGNGYTF.

The V gene is TRBV12-2, the J gene TRBJ2-7; the table assigns TRBD1, which was not confirmed against the DNA. TRBV12-2 is a documented pseudogene. This CDR3 spans 15 amino acids. CDR3 nucleotide sequence: TGTGCAAGTCGCAGGCAGGGCCCGGAGAATTACGAGCAGTACTTC. It encodes CASRRQGPENYEQYF.

This sequence joins TRBV28 and TRBJ1-6; TRBD1 is a possible D gene (5 bases). This CDR3 is built from 15 residues. The V gene lost 5 bases and the J gene lost 5 bases, with 13 bases spanning the gap. Germline CDR1 MDHEN, CDR2 SYDVKM. CDR3 sequence: CASSPTEINNSPLHF. The CDR3 coding sequence is TGTGCCAGCAGTCCGACAGAGATCAATAATTCACCCCTCCACTTT. The full variable domain, its missing parts supplied by reference TRBV28 and TRBJ1-6, is DVKVTQSSRYLVKRTGEKVFLECVQDMDHENMFWYRQDPGLGLRLIYFSYDVKMKEKGDIPEGYSVSREKKERFSLILESASTNQTSMYLCASSPTEINNSPLHFGNGTRLTVT.

This chain connects TRBV28 to TRBJ2-2; 9 nucleotides align to TRBD1. Germline-derived CDR1 and CDR2 are MDHEN and SYDVKM. The CDR3 spans 15 residues. Losses at the gene ends were 5 bases for V and 7 bases for J; bases not matched to a gene: 8. The CDR3 region has the DNA TGTGCCAGCAGTATCGGACAGGGGCCCTACGGGGAGCTGTTTTTT. Protein sequence: CASSIGQGPYGELFF.

This chain uses TRBV15 with TRBJ1-3, with D perhaps TRBD1 (5 bases). The V end lost 0 bases, the J end lost 1 base, and 19 bases lay between the germline ends. This CDR3 has 19 residues. The germline V gene encodes CDR1 LNHNV and CDR2 YYDKDF (reference sequence). For the CDR3, the DNA is TGTGCCACCAGCAGAGATAACGGAGATGGGGCTTGGTCTGGAAACACCATATATTTT. It yields the protein CATSRDNGDGAWSGNTIYF.

The V and J genes are TRBV7-8 and TRBJ2-7; 7 positions match TRBD1. The germline V gene has CDR1 SGHVS and CDR2 FQNEAQ. The V segment lost 4 bases and the J segment 2 bases; nucleotides outside the gene matches: 5. There are 14 residues in the CDR3. CDR3 amino acids: CASSSGTATYEQYF. CDR3 coding DNA: TGTGCCAGCAGCTCCGGGACAGCGACCTACGAGCAGTACTTC.